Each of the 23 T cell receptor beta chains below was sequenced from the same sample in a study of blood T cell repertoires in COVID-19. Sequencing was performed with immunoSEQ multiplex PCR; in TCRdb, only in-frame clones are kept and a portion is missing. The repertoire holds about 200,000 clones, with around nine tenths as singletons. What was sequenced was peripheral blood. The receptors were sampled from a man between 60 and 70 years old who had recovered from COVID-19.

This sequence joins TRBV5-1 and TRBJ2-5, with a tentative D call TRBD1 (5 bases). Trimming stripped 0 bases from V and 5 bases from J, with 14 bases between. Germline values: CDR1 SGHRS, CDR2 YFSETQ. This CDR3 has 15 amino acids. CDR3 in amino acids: CASSLEAGSGETQYF. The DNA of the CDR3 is TGCGCCAGCAGCTTGGAGGCAGGGTCGGGTGAGACCCAGTACTTC.

The CDR3 loop reads CASSLGRGATYEQYF. The CDR3 DNA is TGTGCCAGCAGCTTGGGGCGGGGGGCCACCTACGAGCAGTACTTC. J is TRBJ2-7 and V is TRBV7-2, with 8 bases lining up with TRBD2. From germline, CDR1 is SGHTA and CDR2 FQGNSA. This CDR3 has 15 residues. V dropped 3 bases and J dropped 2; count of bases not matched to a gene: 6.

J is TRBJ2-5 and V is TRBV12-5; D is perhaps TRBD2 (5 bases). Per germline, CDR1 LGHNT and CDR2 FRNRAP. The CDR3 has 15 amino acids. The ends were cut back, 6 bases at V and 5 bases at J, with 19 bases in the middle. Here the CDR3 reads CASGPSGLPLETQYF. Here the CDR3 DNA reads TGTGCTAGTGGCCCCTCCGGACTCCCCTTGGAGACCCAGTACTTC.

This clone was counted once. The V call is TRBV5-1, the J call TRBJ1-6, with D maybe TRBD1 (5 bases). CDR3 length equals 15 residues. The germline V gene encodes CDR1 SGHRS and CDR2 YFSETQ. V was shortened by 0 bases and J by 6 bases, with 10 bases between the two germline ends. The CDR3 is CASSLDRGSNSPLHF. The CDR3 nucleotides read TGCGCCAGCAGCTTGGATCGGGGGAGTAATTCACCCCTCCACTTT.

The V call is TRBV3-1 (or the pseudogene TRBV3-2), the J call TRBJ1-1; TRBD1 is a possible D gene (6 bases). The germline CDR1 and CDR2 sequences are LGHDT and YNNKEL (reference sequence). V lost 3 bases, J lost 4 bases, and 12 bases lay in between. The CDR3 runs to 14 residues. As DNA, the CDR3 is TGTGCCAGCAGCCAGGGGGGGCTCGGCACTGAAGCTTTCTTT. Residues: CASSQGGLGTEAFF.

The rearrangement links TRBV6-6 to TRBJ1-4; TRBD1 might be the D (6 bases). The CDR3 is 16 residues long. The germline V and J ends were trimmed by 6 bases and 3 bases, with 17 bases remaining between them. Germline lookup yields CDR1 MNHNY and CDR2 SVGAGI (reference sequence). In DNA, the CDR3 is TGTGCCAGCAGGGGGGAGTTGGGACACTCTAATGAAAAACTGTTTTTT. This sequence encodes CASRGELGHSNEKLFF.

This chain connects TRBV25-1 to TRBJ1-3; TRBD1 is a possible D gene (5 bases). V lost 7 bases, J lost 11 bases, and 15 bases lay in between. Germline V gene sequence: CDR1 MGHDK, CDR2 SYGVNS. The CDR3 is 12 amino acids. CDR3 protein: CASTDSLLSIYF. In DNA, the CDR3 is TGTGCCAGCACTGACAGTCTCTTATCCATATATTTT. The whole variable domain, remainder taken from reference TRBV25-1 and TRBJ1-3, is EADIYQTPRYLVIGTGKKITLECSQTMGHDKMYWYQQDPGMELHLIHYSYGVNSTEKGDLSSESTVSRIRTEHFPLTLESARPSHTSQYLCASTDSLLSIYFGEGSWLTVV.

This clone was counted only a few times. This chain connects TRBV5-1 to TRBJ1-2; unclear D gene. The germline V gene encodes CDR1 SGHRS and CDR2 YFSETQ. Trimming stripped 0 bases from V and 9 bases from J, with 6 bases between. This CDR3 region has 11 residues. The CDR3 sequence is CASSLGQSYTF. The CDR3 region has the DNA TGCGCCAGCAGCTTGGGTCAGAGCTACACCTTC.

CDR3 sequence (DNA): TGTGCCAGCACTCTCTCCGGAACCCTCGGGAATGAAAAACTGTTTTTT. Its translation: CASTLSGTLGNEKLFF. The gene calls are TRBV27 and TRBJ1-4; D is unresolved. The germline V gene encodes CDR1 MNHEY and CDR2 SMNVEV (reference sequence). CDR3 size: 16 residues. The germline V and J ends were trimmed by 7 bases and 5 bases, with 20 bases remaining between them.

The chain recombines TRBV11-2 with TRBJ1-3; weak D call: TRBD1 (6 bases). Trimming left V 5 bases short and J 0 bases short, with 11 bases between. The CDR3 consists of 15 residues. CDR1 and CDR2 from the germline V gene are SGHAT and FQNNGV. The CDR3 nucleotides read TGTGCCAGCAGCCGACTGACAGGCTCTGGAAACACCATATATTTT. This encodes CASSRLTGSGNTIYF.

CDR3: CATSRGGTGNNEQFF. The CDR3 coding sequence is TGTGCCACCAGCAGGGGCGGGACAGGGAATAATGAGCAGTTCTTC. The J gene is TRBJ2-1, the V gene TRBV15, with 9 bases that match TRBD1. The CDR3 covers 15 residues. Germline V gives CDR1 LNHNV, CDR2 YYDKDF (reference sequence). J lost 7 bases, V lost 3 bases, and 7 bases had no gene match.

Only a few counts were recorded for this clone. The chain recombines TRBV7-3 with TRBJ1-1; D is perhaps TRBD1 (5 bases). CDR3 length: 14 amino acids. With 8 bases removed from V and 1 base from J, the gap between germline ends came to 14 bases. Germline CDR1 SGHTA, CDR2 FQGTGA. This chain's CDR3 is CASGPGGTNTEAFF. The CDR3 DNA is TGTGCCAGCGGCCCCGGGGGGACGAACACTGAAGCTTTCTTT.

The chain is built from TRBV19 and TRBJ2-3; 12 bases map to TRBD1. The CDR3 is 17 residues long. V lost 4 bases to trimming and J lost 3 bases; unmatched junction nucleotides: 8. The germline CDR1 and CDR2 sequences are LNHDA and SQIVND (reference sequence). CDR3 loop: CASSRPGQGAPTDTQYF. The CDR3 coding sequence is TGTGCCAGTAGTAGGCCGGGACAGGGGGCGCCGACAGATACGCAGTATTTT.

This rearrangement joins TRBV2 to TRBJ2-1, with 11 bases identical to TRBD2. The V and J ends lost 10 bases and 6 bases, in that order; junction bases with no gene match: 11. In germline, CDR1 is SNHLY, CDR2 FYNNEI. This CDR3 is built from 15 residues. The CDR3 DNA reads TGTGCCACCACGTCGTCGACTAGCGGGGCCAATGAGCAGTTCTTC. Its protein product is CATTSSTSGANEQFF.

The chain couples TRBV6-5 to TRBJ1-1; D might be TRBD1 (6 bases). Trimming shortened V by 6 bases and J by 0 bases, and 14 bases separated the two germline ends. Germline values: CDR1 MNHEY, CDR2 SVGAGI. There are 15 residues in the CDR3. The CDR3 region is CASRSRGVVNTEAFF. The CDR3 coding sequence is TGTGCCAGCAGGTCCAGGGGTGTAGTGAACACTGAAGCTTTCTTT.

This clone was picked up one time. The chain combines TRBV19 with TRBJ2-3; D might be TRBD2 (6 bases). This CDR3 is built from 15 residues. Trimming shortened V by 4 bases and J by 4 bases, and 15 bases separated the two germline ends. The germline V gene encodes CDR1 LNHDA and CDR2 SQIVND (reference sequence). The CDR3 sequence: CASSTRLGGADTQYF. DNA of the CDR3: TGTGCCAGTAGTACAAGACTAGGTGGGGCAGATACGCAGTATTTT.

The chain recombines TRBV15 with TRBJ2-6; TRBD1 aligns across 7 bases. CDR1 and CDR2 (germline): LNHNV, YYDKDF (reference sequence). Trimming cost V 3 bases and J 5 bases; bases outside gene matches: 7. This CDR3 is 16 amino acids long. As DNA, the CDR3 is TGTGCCACCAGCAGGGCACAGGGGAAAAGGGCCAACGTCCTGACTTTC. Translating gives CATSRAQGKRANVLTF.

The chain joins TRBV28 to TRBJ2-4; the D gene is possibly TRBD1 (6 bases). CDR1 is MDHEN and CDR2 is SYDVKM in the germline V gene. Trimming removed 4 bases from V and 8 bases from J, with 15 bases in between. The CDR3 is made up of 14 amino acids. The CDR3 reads CASSSAGAWDIQYF. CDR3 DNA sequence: TGTGCCAGCAGTTCGGCAGGGGCTTGGGACATTCAGTACTTC.

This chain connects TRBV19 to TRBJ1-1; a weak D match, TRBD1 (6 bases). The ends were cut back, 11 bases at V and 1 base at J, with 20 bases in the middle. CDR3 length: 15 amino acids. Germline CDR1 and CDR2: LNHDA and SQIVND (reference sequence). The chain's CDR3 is CASLLKGQGNTEAFF. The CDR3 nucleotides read TGTGCCTCCTTACTCAAGGGACAAGGGAACACTGAAGCTTTCTTT.

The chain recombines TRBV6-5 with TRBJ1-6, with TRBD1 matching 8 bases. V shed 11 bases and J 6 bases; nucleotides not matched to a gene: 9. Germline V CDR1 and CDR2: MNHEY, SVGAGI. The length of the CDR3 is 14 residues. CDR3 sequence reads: CAVSQGALNSPLHF. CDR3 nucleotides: TGTGCCGTTTCTCAGGGGGCCCTTAATTCACCCCTCCACTTT.

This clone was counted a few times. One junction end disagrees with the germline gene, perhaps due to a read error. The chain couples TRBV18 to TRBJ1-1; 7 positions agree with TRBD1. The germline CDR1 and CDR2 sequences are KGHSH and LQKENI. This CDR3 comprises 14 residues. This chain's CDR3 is CASSPDRQGSETFF. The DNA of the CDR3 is TGTGCCAGCTCACCTGACCGACAGGGCAGTGAAACTTTCTTT.

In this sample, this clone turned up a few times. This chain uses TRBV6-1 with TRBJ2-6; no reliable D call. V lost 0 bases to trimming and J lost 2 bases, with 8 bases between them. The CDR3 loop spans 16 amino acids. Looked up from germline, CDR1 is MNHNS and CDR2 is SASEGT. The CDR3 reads CASSEAAGPGANVLTF. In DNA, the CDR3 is TGTGCCAGCAGTGAAGCGGCAGGCCCTGGGGCCAACGTCCTGACTTTC.

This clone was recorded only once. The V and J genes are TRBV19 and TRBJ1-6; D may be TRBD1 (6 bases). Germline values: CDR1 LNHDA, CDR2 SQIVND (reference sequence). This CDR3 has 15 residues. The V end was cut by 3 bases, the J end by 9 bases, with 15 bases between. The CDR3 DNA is TGTGCCAGTAGTATGAATCCCAGGGGCAGTTCACCCCTCCACTTT. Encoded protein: CASSMNPRGSSPLHF.